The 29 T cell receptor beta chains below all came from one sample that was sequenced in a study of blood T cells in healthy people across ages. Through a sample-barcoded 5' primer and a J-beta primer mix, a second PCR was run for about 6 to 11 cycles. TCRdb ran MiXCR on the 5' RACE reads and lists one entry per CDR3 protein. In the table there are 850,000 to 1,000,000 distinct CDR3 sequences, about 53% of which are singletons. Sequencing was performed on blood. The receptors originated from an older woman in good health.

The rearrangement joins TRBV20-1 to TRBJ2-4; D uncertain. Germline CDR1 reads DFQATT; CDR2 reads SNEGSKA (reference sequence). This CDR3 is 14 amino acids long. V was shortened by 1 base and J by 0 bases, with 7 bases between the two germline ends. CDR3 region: CSARVGLAKNIQYF. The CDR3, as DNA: TGCAGTGCTAGAGTTGGATTAGCCAAAAACATTCAGTACTTC.

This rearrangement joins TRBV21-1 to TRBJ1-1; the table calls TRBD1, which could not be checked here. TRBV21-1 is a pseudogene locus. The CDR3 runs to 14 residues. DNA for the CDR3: TGTGCCAGCAGCAAACCCGGTGGGAATTGTGAAGCTTTCTTT. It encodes CASSKPGGNCEAFF.

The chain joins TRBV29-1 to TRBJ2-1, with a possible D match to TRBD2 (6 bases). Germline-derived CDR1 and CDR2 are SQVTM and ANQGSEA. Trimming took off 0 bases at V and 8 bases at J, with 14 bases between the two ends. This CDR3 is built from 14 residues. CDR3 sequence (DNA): TGCAGCGTTGAAGATCCCAATGGGAGGCATGAGCAGTTCTTC. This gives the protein CSVEDPNGRHEQFF.

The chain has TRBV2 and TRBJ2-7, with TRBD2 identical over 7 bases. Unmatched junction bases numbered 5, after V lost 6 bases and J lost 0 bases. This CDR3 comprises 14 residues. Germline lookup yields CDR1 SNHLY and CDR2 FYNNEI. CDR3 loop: CASRASGSSYEQYF. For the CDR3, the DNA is TGTGCCAGCAGAGCTAGCGGTAGCTCCTACGAGCAGTACTTC.

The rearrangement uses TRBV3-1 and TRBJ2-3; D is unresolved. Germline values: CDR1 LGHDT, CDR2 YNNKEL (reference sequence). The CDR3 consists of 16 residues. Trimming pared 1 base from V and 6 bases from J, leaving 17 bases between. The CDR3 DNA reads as TGTGCCAGCAGCCAAGGGATGTTGGCCCTCGCCGATACGCAGTATTTT. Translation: CASSQGMLALADTQYF.

Written as DNA, the CDR3 is TGCAGCGTGGGCGGGGGATCAGCGGGAGTCAGAGAGACCCAGTACTTC. Translating gives CSVGGGSAGVRETQYF. V usage is TRBV29-1 and J usage is TRBJ2-5; the match to TRBD2 covers 8 bases. Germline loops: CDR1 SQVTM, CDR2 ANQGSEA. With 6 bases clipped from V and 4 bases from J, the junction kept 16 bases outside the gene matches. The CDR3 runs 16 residues.

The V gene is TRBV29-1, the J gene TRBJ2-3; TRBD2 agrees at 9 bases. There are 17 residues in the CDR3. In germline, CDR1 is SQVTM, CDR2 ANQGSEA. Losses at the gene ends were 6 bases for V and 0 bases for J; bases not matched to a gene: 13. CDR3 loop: CSVATAVLAGSTDTQYF. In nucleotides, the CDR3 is TGCAGCGTCGCCACGGCGGTACTAGCGGGTAGCACAGATACGCAGTATTTT.

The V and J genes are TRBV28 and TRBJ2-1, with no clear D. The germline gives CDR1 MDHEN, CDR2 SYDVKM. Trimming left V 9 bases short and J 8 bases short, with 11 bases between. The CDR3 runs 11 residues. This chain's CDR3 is CASLSTYEQFF. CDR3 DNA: TGTGCCAGTTTATCTACCTATGAGCAGTTCTTC.

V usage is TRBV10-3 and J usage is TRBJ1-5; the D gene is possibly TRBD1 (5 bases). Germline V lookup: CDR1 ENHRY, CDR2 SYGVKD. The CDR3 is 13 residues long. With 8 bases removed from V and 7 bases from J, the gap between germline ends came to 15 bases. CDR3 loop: CAIGTEGEQPQHF. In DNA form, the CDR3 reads TGTGCCATCGGGACGGAGGGAGAACAGCCCCAGCATTTT.

CDR3 loop: CASSSTSVSDTQYF. The DNA for the CDR3 is TGTGCCAGCAGTTCGACTAGCGTTTCAGATACGCAGTATTTT. The chain uses TRBV28 and TRBJ2-3; 8 nucleotides align to TRBD2. The germline CDR1 and CDR2 sequences are MDHEN and SYDVKM. The CDR3 runs 14 residues. Losses at the gene ends were 4 bases for V and 4 bases for J; bases not matched to a gene: 4.

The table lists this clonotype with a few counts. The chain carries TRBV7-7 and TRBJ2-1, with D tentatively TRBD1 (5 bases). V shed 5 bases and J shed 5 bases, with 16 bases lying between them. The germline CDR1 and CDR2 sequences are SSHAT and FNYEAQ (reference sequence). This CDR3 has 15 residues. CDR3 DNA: TGTGCCAGCAGCGCCCTTCTCGGACAAAACAATGAGCAGTTCTTC. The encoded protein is CASSALLGQNNEQFF.

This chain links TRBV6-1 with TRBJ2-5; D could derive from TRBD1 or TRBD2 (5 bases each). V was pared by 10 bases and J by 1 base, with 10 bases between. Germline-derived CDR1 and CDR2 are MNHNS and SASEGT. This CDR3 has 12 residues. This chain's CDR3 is CATRDLQETQYF. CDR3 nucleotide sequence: TGTGCCACCCGGGACCTCCAAGAGACCCAGTACTTC.

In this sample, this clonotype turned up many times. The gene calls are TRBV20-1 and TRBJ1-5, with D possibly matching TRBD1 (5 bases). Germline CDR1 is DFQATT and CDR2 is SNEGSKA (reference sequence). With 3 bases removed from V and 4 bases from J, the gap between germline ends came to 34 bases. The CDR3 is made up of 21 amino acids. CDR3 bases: TGCAGTGCTAGCAAAAATAAGGGAGTAGCCCTTCCCCGAGGGACGAATCAGCCCCAGCATTTT. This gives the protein CSASKNKGVALPRGTNQPQHF.

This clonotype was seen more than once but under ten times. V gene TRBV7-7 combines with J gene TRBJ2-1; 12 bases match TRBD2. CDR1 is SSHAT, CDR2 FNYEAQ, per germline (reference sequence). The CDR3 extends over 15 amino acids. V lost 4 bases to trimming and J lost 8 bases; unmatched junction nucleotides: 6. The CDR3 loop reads CASSYGLAGTYEQFF. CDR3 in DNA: TGTGCCAGCAGCTACGGACTAGCGGGAACGTATGAGCAGTTCTTC.

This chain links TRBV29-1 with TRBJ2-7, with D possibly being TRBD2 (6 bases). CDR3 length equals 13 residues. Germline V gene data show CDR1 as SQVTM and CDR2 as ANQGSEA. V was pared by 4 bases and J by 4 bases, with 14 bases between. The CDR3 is CSVVDGGWYEQYF. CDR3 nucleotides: TGCAGCGTTGTGGACGGAGGGTGGTACGAGCAGTACTTC.

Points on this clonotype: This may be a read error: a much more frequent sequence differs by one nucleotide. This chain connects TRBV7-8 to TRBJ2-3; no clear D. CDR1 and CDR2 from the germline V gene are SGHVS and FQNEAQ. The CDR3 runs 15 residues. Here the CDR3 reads CASRYPRVGTDMQYF. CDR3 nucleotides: TGTGCCAGCAGGTACCCCCGGGTAGGCACAGATATGCAGTATTTT.

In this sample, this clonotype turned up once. Written as DNA, the CDR3 is TGTGCCAGCAGCTTAAATCACGGCCGAGAAGCTTTCTTT. Translated, it gives CASSLNHGREAFF. The chain couples TRBV7-2 to TRBJ1-1; D gene ambiguous. CDR3 size: 13 residues. V lost 2 bases and J 8 bases, leaving 12 bases between the germline ends. Looked up from germline, CDR1 is SGHTA and CDR2 is FQGNSA.

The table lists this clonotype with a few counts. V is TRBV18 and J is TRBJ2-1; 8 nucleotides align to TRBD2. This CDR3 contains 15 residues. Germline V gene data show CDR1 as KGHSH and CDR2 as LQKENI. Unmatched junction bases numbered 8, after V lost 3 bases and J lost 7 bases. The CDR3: CASSPRAGGRNEQFF. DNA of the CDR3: TGTGCCAGCTCACCGCGGGCGGGAGGAAGAAATGAGCAGTTCTTC.

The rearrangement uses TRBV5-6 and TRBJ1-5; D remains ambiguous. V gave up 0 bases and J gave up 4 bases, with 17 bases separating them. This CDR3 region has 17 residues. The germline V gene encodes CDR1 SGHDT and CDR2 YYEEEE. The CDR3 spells CASSLGSWRQPNQPQHF. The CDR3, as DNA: TGTGCCAGCAGCTTGGGAAGTTGGCGGCAGCCAAATCAGCCCCAGCATTTT. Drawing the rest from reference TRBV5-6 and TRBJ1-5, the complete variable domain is DAGVTQSPTHLIKTRGQQVTLRCSPKSGHDTVSWYQQALGQGPQFIFQYYEEEERQRGNFPDRFSGHQFPNYSSELNVNALLLGDSALYLCASSLGSWRQPNQPQHFGDGTRLSIL.

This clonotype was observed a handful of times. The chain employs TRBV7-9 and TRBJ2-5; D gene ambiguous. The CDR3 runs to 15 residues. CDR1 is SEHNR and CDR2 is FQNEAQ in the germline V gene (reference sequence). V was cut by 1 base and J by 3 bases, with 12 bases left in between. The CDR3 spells CASSLVALIEETQYF. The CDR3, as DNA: TGTGCCAGCAGCTTAGTGGCCCTGATCGAAGAGACCCAGTACTTC.

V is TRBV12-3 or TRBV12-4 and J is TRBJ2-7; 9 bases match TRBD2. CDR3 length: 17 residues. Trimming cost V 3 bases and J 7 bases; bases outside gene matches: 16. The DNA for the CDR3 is TGTGCCAGCAGTTTGGCGGGAGGGGGAACTACGGTTAATGAGCAGTACTTC. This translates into CASSLAGGGTTVNEQYF.

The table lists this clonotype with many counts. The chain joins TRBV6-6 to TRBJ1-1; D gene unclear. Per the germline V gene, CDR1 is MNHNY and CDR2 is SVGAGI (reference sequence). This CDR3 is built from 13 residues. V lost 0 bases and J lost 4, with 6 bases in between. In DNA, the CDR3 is TGTGCCAGCAGTTACTCTTCACTCACTGAAGCTTTCTTT. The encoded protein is CASSYSSLTEAFF.

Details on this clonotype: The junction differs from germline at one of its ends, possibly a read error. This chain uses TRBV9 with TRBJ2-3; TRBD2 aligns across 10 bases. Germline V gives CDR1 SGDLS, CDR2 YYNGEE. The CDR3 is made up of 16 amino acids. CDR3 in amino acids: CVSSAGTSAYTDTQYF. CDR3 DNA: TGTGTCAGCAGCGCTGGGACTAGCGCCTACACAGATACGCAGTATTTT.

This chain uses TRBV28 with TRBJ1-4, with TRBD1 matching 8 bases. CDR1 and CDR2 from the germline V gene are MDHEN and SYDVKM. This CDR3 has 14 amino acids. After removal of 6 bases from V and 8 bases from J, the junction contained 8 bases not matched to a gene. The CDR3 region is CASRTQGAGEKLFF. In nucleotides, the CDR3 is TGTGCCAGCAGGACGCAGGGGGCTGGGGAAAAACTGTTTTTT. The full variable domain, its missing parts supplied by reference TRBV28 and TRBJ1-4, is DVKVTQSSRYLVKRTGEKVFLECVQDMDHENMFWYRQDPGLGLRLIYFSYDVKMKEKGDIPEGYSVSREKKERFSLILESASTNQTSMYLCASRTQGAGEKLFFGSGTQLSVL.

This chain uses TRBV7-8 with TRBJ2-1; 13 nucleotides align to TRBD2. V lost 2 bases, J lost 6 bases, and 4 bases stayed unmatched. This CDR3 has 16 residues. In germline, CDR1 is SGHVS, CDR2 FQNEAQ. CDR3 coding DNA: TGTGCCAGCAGCTTACTTGGACTAGCGGGAGCCAATGAGCAGTTCTTC. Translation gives CASSLLGLAGANEQFF.

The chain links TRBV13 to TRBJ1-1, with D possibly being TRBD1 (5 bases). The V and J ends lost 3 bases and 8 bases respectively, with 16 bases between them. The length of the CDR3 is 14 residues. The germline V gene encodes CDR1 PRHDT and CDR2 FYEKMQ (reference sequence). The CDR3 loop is CASSLTRTGLEAFF. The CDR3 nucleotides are TGTGCCAGCAGCTTGACCAGAACGGGGCTAGAAGCTTTCTTT.

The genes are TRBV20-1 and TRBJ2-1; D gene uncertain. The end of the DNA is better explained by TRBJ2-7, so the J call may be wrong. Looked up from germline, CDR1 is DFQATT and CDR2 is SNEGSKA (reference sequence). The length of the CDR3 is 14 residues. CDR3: CSASFTISYNEQYF. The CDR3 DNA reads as TGCAGTGCTAGTTTTACTATCTCCTACAATGAGCAGTACTTC.

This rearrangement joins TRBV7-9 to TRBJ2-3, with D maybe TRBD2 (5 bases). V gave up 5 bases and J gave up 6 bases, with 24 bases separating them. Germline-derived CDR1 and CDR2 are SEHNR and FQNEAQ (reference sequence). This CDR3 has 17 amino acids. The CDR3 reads CASSHPRGSVAVDTQYF. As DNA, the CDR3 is TGTGCCAGCAGCCACCCTCGGGGATCTGTCGCGGTCGATACGCAGTATTTT.

The CDR3 reads CASSRTGTHNGYTF. Here the CDR3 DNA reads TGCGCCAGCAGCCGAACAGGGACTCATAATGGCTACACCTTC. The genes are TRBV4-1 and TRBJ1-2; D may be TRBD1 (6 bases). Germline CDR1 is MGHRA and CDR2 is YSYEKL. V was shortened by 4 bases and J by 6 bases, with 15 bases between the two germline ends. This CDR3 is 14 amino acids long.